The 24 T cell receptor beta chains presented below share a single source sample, sequenced in a study of control samples from healthy donors and cancer patients. TCRdb's copy holds only in-frame clones and misses some; the assay was immunoSEQ multiplex PCR. The sample has around 14,000 clones; approximately 80% are singletons. The sample consisted of formalin-fixed, paraffin-embedded tissue. The receptors were gathered from a female donor with lung cancer.

This clone was counted between two and nine times. This chain joins TRBV5-4 and TRBJ2-5; 11 bases are a match to TRBD2. Unmatched junction bases numbered 7, after V lost 5 bases and J lost 7 bases. This CDR3 comprises 14 residues. Per germline, CDR1 SGHNT and CDR2 YYREEE (reference sequence). CDR3 in amino acids: CASSYSGGGGTQYF. CDR3 DNA sequence: TGTGCCAGCAGTTATAGCGGGGGGGGAGGGACCCAGTACTTC.

A remark on this clone: At one of its ends the junction is not consistent with the germline gene, which may arise from a read error. This CDR3 is also generated by other DNA sequences in the sample. This sequence joins TRBV2 and TRBJ1-4; D is undetermined. The CDR3 spans 14 residues. CDR1 SNHLY and CDR2 FYNNEI come from the germline V gene. Here the CDR3 reads CASSLAATNEKLFF. CDR3 nucleotides: TGTGCCAGCAGTTTGGCTGCAACTAATGAAAAACTATTTTTT.

The chain couples TRBV19 to TRBJ1-5, with D perhaps TRBD1 (5 bases). Germline lookup yields CDR1 LNHDA and CDR2 SQIVND (reference sequence). This CDR3 has 16 amino acids. V was pared by 2 bases and J by 6 bases, with 17 bases between. The CDR3 spells CASSIYLVFGAQPQHF. For the CDR3, the DNA is TGTGCCAGTAGTATATACCTAGTATTTGGGGCTCAGCCCCAGCATTTT. Using reference TRBV19 and TRBJ1-5 for the parts outside the CDR3, the full variable domain is DGGITQSPKYLFRKEGQNVTLSCEQNLNHDAMYWYRQDPGQGLRLIYYSQIVNDFQKGDIAEGYSVSREKKESFPLTVTSAQKNPTAFYLCASSIYLVFGAQPQHFGDGTRLSIL.

The sample holds one count of this clone. The gene calls are TRBV6-1 and TRBJ2-2; D ambiguous. The V end lost 0 bases, the J end lost 4 bases, and 9 bases lay between the germline ends. The CDR3 is 15 amino acids. Germline assignment: CDR1 MNHNS and CDR2 SASEGT. This CDR3 reads CASSEALSGTGELFF. CDR3 bases: TGTGCCAGCAGTGAAGCACTCTCGGGCACCGGGGAGCTGTTTTTT.

This rearrangement joins TRBV10-3 to TRBJ2-3, with no clear D. V was cut by 3 bases and J by 7 bases, with 11 bases left in between. Germline CDR1 is ENHRY and CDR2 is SYGVKD. The CDR3 spans 13 residues. CDR3 in DNA: TGTGCCATCAGTGACAGCACAAGGAATACGCAGTATTTT. Encoded protein: CAISDSTRNTQYF.

The V gene is TRBV29-1, the J gene TRBJ2-7, with 8 bases that match TRBD2. CDR1 and CDR2 (germline): SQVTM, ANQGSEA. V dropped 5 bases and J dropped 3; count of bases not matched to a gene: 6. The CDR3 is 13 residues long. The CDR3 DNA reads as TGCAGCGTTACGGGGAGCGGGGGCTACGAGCAGTACTTC. It codes for CSVTGSGGYEQYF.

Concerning this clone itself: The junction does not match germline at one end; this may be a read error. The chain employs TRBV6-2 or TRBV6-3 and TRBJ1-2; D is ambiguous. The CDR3 loop spans 15 amino acids. Per germline, CDR1 MNHEY and CDR2 SVGEGT. CDR3 nucleotide sequence: TGTGCTAGCAGTTACCGACTCGTGGGGATATATGGCTACACCTTC. This gives the protein CASSYRLVGIYGYTF.

The chain joins TRBV7-8 to TRBJ2-5, with 8 bases that match TRBD2. Germline trimming cut 8 bases from V and 2 bases from J; bases unmatched to any gene: 7. In germline, CDR1 is SGHVS, CDR2 FQNEAQ. The CDR3 contains 14 residues. The CDR3, as DNA: TGTGCCAGCGGAATGACTAGCGTACAAGAGACCCAGTACTTC. As protein: CASGMTSVQETQYF.

This clone has only one observation. The rearrangement links TRBV9 to TRBJ1-3, with 7 bases identical to TRBD1. Trimming cost V 4 bases and J 2 bases; bases outside gene matches: 12. CDR3 length: 17 residues. The V gene's germline CDR1 is SGDLS and CDR2 YYNGEE. This CDR3 reads CASSSTPGQTAGNTIYF. The DNA of the CDR3 is TGTGCCAGCAGCTCCACACCGGGACAGACCGCTGGAAACACCATATATTTT.

J is TRBJ2-1 and V is TRBV7-2; D gene uncertain. Looked up from germline, CDR1 is SGHTA and CDR2 is FQGNSA. The length of the CDR3 is 15 residues. The V end was cut by 1 base, the J end by 3 bases, with 10 bases between. CDR3 sequence (DNA): TGTGCCAGCAGCTTAGAGCCACTCGGCTACAATGAGCAGTTCTTC. As protein: CASSLEPLGYNEQFF. The entire variable domain, with the rest obtained from reference TRBV7-2 and TRBJ2-1, is as follows: GAGVSQSPSNKVTEKGKDVELRCDPISGHTALYWYRQSLGQGLEFLIYFQGNSAPDKSGLPSDRFSAERTGGSVSTLTIQRTQQEDSAVYLCASSLEPLGYNEQFFGPGTRLTVL.

The CDR3 is CASSLNRALKAGEQFF. The CDR3 region has the DNA TGTGCCAGCAGTTTAAACCGGGCCCTCAAAGCGGGAGAGCAGTTCTTC. The chain recombines TRBV27 with TRBJ2-1, with 7 nucleotides matching TRBD2. Germline V gene data show CDR1 as MNHEY and CDR2 as SMNVEV (reference sequence). V lost 2 bases to trimming and J lost 10 bases; unmatched junction nucleotides: 14. The CDR3 has 16 residues.

The chain recombines TRBV7-8 with TRBJ2-1; D is perhaps TRBD1 (6 bases). This CDR3 is built from 15 residues. The V end was cut by 0 bases, the J end by 2 bases, with 8 bases between. Germline values: CDR1 SGHVS, CDR2 FQNEAQ. For the CDR3, the DNA is TGTGCCAGCAGCTTAGCGGCAGGGGCCTACAATGAGCAGTTCTTC. Translated, it gives CASSLAAGAYNEQFF.

The chain employs TRBV18 and TRBJ1-4; TRBD1 aligns across 7 bases. Germline lookup yields CDR1 KGHSH and CDR2 LQKENI. Trimming at V came to 2 bases and at J to 3 bases, leaving 9 bases not matched to a gene. This CDR3 has 17 amino acids. The CDR3 loop reads CASSPKTGRVPNEKLFF. In nucleotides, the CDR3 is TGTGCCAGCTCACCAAAGACAGGGCGCGTACCTAATGAAAAACTGTTTTTT.

V and J are TRBV6-2 or TRBV6-3 and TRBJ2-1, with D hard to call. The V gene's germline CDR1 is MNHEY and CDR2 SVGEGT. There are 13 residues in the CDR3. Trimming left V 0 bases short and J 8 bases short, with 8 bases between. In DNA form, the CDR3 reads TGTGCCAGCAGTTACTCGGGGATCGATGAGCAGTTCTTC. It specifies CASSYSGIDEQFF.

There are a few counts of this clone. The chain uses TRBV19 and TRBJ2-3; TRBD2 aligns across 14 bases. Germline loops: CDR1 LNHDA, CDR2 SQIVND (reference sequence). The CDR3 runs 16 residues. The ends lost 1 base at V and 5 bases at J; junction bases unmatched: 2. CDR3 sequence: CASSIGLAGGQDTQYF. The CDR3 DNA reads as TGTGCCAGTAGTATAGGACTAGCGGGGGGGCAAGATACGCAGTATTTT.

This sequence joins TRBV4-1 and TRBJ1-5; no clear D gene. Trimming took off 1 base at V and 6 bases at J, with 7 bases between the two ends. CDR1 MGHRA and CDR2 YSYEKL come from the germline V gene. CDR3 length: 13 amino acids. The CDR3 sequence is CASSQVPGQPQHF. In DNA form, the CDR3 reads TGCGCCAGCAGCCAAGTTCCTGGTCAGCCCCAGCATTTT.

The chain combines TRBV4-3 with TRBJ1-1; 7 bases line up with TRBD1. Germline CDR1 is LGHNA and CDR2 is YSLEER. The CDR3 runs 14 residues. The V gene end was trimmed by 1 base and the J gene end by 8 bases; junction bases not matched to a gene: 7. The CDR3 DNA reads TGCGCCAGCAGCCAAGGGGCGGTGGGACAGGAAGCTTTCTTT. As protein: CASSQGAVGQEAFF.

This chain joins TRBV10-1 and TRBJ2-1; 8 nucleotides agree with TRBD2. Trimming took 7 bases from V and 0 from J; bases not matched to a gene: 8. Germline CDR1 WNHNN, CDR2 SYGVQD (reference sequence). The CDR3 loop spans 16 amino acids. The CDR3: CASTPGGDSSYNEQFF. The CDR3 coding sequence is TGCGCCAGCACCCCGGGGGGGGACTCCTCCTACAATGAGCAGTTCTTC.

V gene TRBV7-8 combines with J gene TRBJ2-5, with 7 bases identical to TRBD2. The CDR3 has 14 amino acids. The J segment lost 1 base and the V segment lost 5 bases, leaving 4 bases of the junction unmatched. Germline-derived CDR1 and CDR2 are SGHVS and FQNEAQ. The CDR3: CASSLRTSQETQYF. The CDR3 DNA reads as TGTGCCAGCAGCCTACGGACTAGCCAAGAGACCCAGTACTTC.

The rearrangement links TRBV18 to TRBJ1-1, with D hard to call. Germline loops: CDR1 KGHSH, CDR2 LQKENI. CDR3 size: 16 residues. Trimming left V 3 bases short and J 0 bases short, with 14 bases between. In nucleotides, the CDR3 is TGTGCCAGCTCACCCAACCGGTGGGGAGTGAACACTGAAGCTTTCTTT. Translation: CASSPNRWGVNTEAFF.

The chain couples TRBV20-1 to TRBJ2-1; D might be TRBD2 (7 bases). Germline V gene sequence: CDR1 DFQATT, CDR2 SNEGSKA (reference sequence). This CDR3 is built from 15 residues. Trimming removed 3 bases from V and 3 bases from J, with 15 bases in between. The CDR3 sequence: CSASDPGGHYNEQFF. CDR3 DNA: TGCAGTGCTAGTGACCCCGGGGGGCACTACAATGAGCAGTTCTTC.

The chain has TRBV5-1 and TRBJ2-1; 10 bases agree with TRBD2. Trimming took 2 bases from V and 9 from J; bases not matched to a gene: 2. This CDR3 spans 13 amino acids. CDR1 is SGHRS and CDR2 is YFSETQ in the germline V gene. The CDR3 bases are TGCGCCAGCAGCTTTGGGACTAGCGTTGAGCAGTTCTTC. Protein: CASSFGTSVEQFF.

This clone was found a few times. The chain has TRBV6-6 and TRBJ1-4; 7 bases line up with TRBD1. This CDR3 contains 16 residues. With V trimmed by 3 bases and J by 12 bases, 16 bases remained unmatched. Germline V gene lookup returns CDR1 MNHNY and CDR2 SVGAGI (reference sequence). CDR3: CASSYAQGPIMKELFF. The DNA for the CDR3 is TGTGCCAGCAGTTATGCACAGGGGCCTATAATGAAGGAACTGTTTTTT.

The count of this clone is one. The gene calls are TRBV5-1 and TRBJ2-2; D is possibly TRBD2 (5 bases). The CDR3 is 15 residues long. Germline loops: CDR1 SGHRS, CDR2 YFSETQ. The V end was cut by 1 base, the J end by 5 bases, with 12 bases between. CDR3 region: CASSLRLTGTGELFF. CDR3 sequence (DNA): TGCGCCAGCAGCTTGAGGCTAACGGGAACCGGGGAGCTGTTTTTT.